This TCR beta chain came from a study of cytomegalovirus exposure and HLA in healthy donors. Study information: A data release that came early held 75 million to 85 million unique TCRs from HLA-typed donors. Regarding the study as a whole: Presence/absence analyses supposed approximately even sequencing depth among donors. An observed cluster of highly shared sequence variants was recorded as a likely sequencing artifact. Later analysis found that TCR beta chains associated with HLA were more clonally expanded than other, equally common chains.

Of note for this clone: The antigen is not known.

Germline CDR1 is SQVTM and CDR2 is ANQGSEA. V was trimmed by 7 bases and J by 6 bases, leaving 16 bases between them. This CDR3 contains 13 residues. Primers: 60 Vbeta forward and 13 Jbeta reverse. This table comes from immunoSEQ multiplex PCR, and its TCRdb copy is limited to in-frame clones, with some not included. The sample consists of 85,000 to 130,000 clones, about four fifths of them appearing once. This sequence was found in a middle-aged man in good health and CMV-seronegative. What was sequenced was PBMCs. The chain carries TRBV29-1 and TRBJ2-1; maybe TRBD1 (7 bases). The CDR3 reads CSATGDSGNEQFF. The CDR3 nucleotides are TGCAGCGCCACGGGGGACAGTGGCAATGAGCAGTTCTTC.